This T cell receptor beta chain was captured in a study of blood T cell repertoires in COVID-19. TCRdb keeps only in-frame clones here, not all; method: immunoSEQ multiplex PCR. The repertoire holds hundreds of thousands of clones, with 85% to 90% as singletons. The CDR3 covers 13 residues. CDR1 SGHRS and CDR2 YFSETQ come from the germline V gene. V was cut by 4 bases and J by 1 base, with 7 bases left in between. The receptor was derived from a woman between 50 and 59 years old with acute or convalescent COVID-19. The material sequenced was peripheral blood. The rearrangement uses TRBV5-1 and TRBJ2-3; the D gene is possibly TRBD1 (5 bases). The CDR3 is CASSRGGTDTQYF. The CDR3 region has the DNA TGCGCCAGCAGCAGGGGTGGCACAGATACGCAGTATTTT.